This TCR beta chain is from a study of blood T cell repertoires in COVID-19. Using immunoSEQ multiplex PCR, the repertoire was profiled, and TCRdb retains in-frame clones only, with some absent. The sample has 280,000 or so clones, 80% to 90% seen once. The CDR3 runs to 14 residues. Germline V gene sequence: CDR1 SGHDT, CDR2 YYEEEE. V lost 4 bases to trimming and J lost 7 bases, with 18 bases between them. Sequenced: PBMCs or T cells enriched from blood (not recorded which). The sequence derives from a young man who had recovered from COVID-19. The chain is built from TRBV5-6 and TRBJ2-7; D may be TRBD1 (5 bases). The chain's CDR3 is CASSPDPMTEEQYF. In nucleotides, the CDR3 is TGTGCCAGCAGCCCGGACCCGATGACAGAAGAGCAGTACTTC.